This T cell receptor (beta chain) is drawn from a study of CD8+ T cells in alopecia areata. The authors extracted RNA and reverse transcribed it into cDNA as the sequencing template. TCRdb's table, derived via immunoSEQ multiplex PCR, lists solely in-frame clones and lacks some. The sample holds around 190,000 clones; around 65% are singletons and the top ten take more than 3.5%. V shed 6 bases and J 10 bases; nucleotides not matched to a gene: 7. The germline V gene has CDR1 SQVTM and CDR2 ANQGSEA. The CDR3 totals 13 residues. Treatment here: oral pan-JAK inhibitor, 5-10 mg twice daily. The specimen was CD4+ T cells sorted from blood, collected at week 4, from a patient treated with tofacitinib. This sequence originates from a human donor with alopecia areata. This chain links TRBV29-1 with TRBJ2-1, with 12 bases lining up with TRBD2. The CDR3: CSVRTSGAREQFF. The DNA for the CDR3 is TGCAGCGTCCGGACTAGCGGGGCGCGGGAGCAGTTCTTC.